This is a list of T cell receptor beta chains from one sample in a study of tumor T cells in aggressive B-cell lymphoma. Clones were read by immunoSEQ multiplex PCR, and TCRdb kept only the in-frame ones, dropping some. The table has roughly 1,200 clones, about 82% seen once. The specimen sequenced was tumor tissue. The receptor set was obtained from an adult with diffuse large B cell lymphoma. Each CDR3 is given with its conserved first and last residue. The D gene is left open where the match is weak. Clone size appears in some rows only: once, few, many, or a class for an expanded clone.

v_gene	j_gene	d_gene	abundance	CDR3aa	CDR3nt
TRBV9	TRBJ2-3	NA	NA	CASSSRVAMEETDTQYF	TGTGCCAGCAGCTCCCGGGTAGCTATGGAAGAAACAGATACGCAGTATTTT
TRBV29-1	TRBJ1-1	NA	NA	CSAAGGFSTEAFF	TGCAGCGCCGCCGGGGGGTTTAGCACTGAAGCTTTCTTT
TRBV12-5	TRBJ2-1	TRBD2	NA	CASGSLAGGPNEQFF	TGTGCTAGTGGTTCGCTAGCGGGGGGGCCCAATGAGCAGTTCTTC
TRBV6-6	TRBJ1-1	NA	NA	CASTVRGNTEAFF	TGTGCCAGCACGGTGCGGGGGAACACTGAAGCTTTCTTT
TRBV13	TRBJ1-4	TRBD1	NA	CASSSDRGPEKLFF	TGTGCCAGCAGCTCTGACAGGGGACCTGAAAAACTGTTTTTT
TRBV5-5	TRBJ1-1	NA	NA	CASSLQGGAEAFF	TGTGCCAGCAGCCTCCAAGGGGGAGCTGAAGCTTTCTTT
TRBV11-2	TRBJ2-5	TRBD1	once	CASKQGTGQETQYF	TGTGCCAGCAAACAAGGGACAGGGCAAGAGACCCAGTACTTC
TRBV7-9	TRBJ1-2	NA	NA	CASSLARDSLTF	TGTGCCAGCAGCTTAGCCCGGGACTCCCTGACCTTC
TRBV6-1	TRBJ2-1	NA	NA	CASSAQDSYNEQFF	TGTGCCAGCAGTGCGCAGGATTCCTACAATGAGCAGTTCTTC
TRBV7-2	TRBJ2-1	TRBD2	NA	CASSFSLAGGEEQFF	TGTGCCAGCAGCTTTAGCCTAGCGGGGGGGGAAGAGCAGTTCTTC
TRBV6-5	TRBJ1-3	TRBD1	once	CASSLQGASAGNTIYF	TGTGCCAGCAGTTTACAGGGGGCGAGTGCTGGAAACACCATATATTTT
TRBV7-2	TRBJ2-1	TRBD2	NA	CASSLTLAGANNEQFF	TGTGCCAGCAGCTTAACCCTAGCGGGGGCCAACAATGAGCAGTTCTTC
TRBV2	TRBJ1-6	TRBD1	NA	CASDSAGQGLRLLHF	TGTGCCAGCGACAGTGCGGGACAGGGGCTTCGACTCCTCCACTTT
TRBV12-5	TRBJ2-7	NA	few	CASAPEVNYEQYF	TGTGCTAGTGCCCCGGAGGTAAACTACGAGCAGTACTTC
TRBV19	TRBJ1-2	NA	NA	CASSLQYYGYTF	TGTGCCAGTAGTTTGCAGTACTATGGCTACACCTTC
TRBV2	TRBJ2-7	NA	once	CASRVTEYEQYF	TGTGCCAGCAGAGTGACAGAGTACGAGCAGTACTTC
TRBV14	TRBJ2-2	NA	NA	CASSQDSAAGLAGELFF	TGTGCCAGCAGCCAAGATTCGGCGGCGGGATTGGCCGGGGAGCTGTTTTTT
TRBV19	TRBJ2-3	NA	NA	CASSTTGDRADTQYF	TGTGCCAGTAGTACTACGGGAGACAGGGCGGATACGCAGTATTTT
TRBV27	TRBJ2-7	NA	NA	CASSLIRGSGYEQYF	TGTGCCAGCAGTCTTATACGGGGGTCAGGGTACGAGCAGTACTTC
TRBV5-1	TRBJ2-7	TRBD2	NA	CASSFSGGPTRRSSYEQYF	TGCGCCAGCAGCTTCAGCGGGGGGCCTACTCGTAGGAGCTCCTACGAGCAATACTTC
TRBV14	TRBJ2-1	TRBD2	NA	CASSQVGVSGGFYNEQFF	TGTGCCAGCAGCCAAGTTGGTGTGTCGGGGGGTTTCTACAATGAGCAGTTCTTC
TRBV7-2	TRBJ2-7	TRBD1	few	CASSSGGGYEQYF	TGTGCCAGCAGCTCAGGGGGCGGGTACGAGCAGTACTTC
TRBV25-1	TRBJ2-5	NA	NA	CASSEWGVETQYF	TGTGCCAGCAGTGAATGGGGGGTCGAGACCCAGTACTTC
TRBV7-2	TRBJ2-3	TRBD2	once	CASSLASGSITDTQYF	TGTGCCAGCAGCTTGGCTAGCGGGAGTATTACAGATACGCAGTATTTT
TRBV30	TRBJ1-4	NA	NA	CAWTGTSEKLFF	TGTGCCTGGACGGGGACTTCCGAAAAACTGTTTTTT
TRBV11-2	TRBJ1-3	NA	NA	CASSPGTPGNTIYF	TGTGCCAGCAGCCCCGGGACTCCTGGGAACACCATATATTTT
TRBV19	TRBJ2-5	NA	NA	CASSSAAGTQETQYF	TGTGCCAGTAGTTCCGCAGCGGGTACTCAAGAGACCCAATACTTC
TRBV5-1	TRBJ2-2	NA	NA	CASSLALEVTGELFF	TGCGCCAGCAGCTTGGCACTAGAAGTCACCGGGGAGCTGTTTTTT
TRBV7-8	TRBJ2-5	TRBD2	NA	CASSSLAGVVETQYF	TGTGCCAGCAGCTCTCTAGCGGGAGTGGTAGAGACCCAGTACTTC
TRBV4-1	TRBJ1-6	NA	NA	CASSSEPPGSYNSPLHF	TGCGCCAGCAGCTCCGAACCCCCGGGTTCCTATAATTCACCCCTCCACTTT
TRBV9	TRBJ2-1	TRBD2	once	CASSVGPSGGAVEQFF	TGTGCCAGCAGCGTAGGGCCTAGCGGGGGGGCGGTTGAGCAGTTCTTC
TRBV5-5	TRBJ1-4	TRBD1	NA	CASSRQGPKEKLFF	TGTGCCAGCAGCCGACAGGGCCCGAAGGAAAAACTGTTTTTT
TRBV19	TRBJ2-3	TRBD2	NA	CASSEVAGGTQYF	TGTGCCAGTAGTGAAGTAGCGGGAGGTACGCAGTATTTT
TRBV4-3	TRBJ1-2	TRBD1	NA	CASSQGQGGYGYTF	TGCGCCAGCAGCCAGGGACAGGGGGGCTATGGCTACACCTTC
TRBV6-1	TRBJ1-1	TRBD1	NA	CASSEDLTGGIGAFF	TGTGCCAGCAGTGAAGACTTGACAGGGGGTATAGGGGCTTTCTTT
TRBV18	TRBJ2-6	TRBD1	NA	CASSPPGQGIGLGANVLTF	TGTGCCAGCTCACCACCGGGACAGGGGATAGGTCTGGGGGCCAACGTCCTGACTTTC
TRBV7-3	TRBJ2-5	TRBD1	NA	CASSLGSTGQETQYF	TGTGCCAGCAGCTTAGGGTCGACAGGGCAAGAGACCCAGTACTTC
TRBV5-8	TRBJ2-1	TRBD2	few	CASSFLTGGLHEQFF	TGTGCCAGCAGCTTCTTAACGGGAGGCTTACATGAGCAGTTCTTC
TRBV7-2	TRBJ1-1	NA	few	CASSLVVGRRAFF	TGTGCCAGCAGCTTAGTTGTGGGGAGGCGAGCTTTCTTT
TRBV19	TRBJ2-7	TRBD2	NA	CASSMELAEWSEQYF	TGTGCCAGTAGTATGGAACTAGCGGAGTGGTCCGAGCAGTACTTC
TRBV7-9	TRBJ2-5	NA	NA	CASSLGWGGKETQYF	TGTGCCAGCAGCTTAGGTTGGGGGGGCAAAGAGACCCAGTACTTC
TRBV7-8	TRBJ1-5	TRBD1	NA	CASSPRMSGTGGLSNQPQHF	TGTGCCAGCAGCCCCAGAATGTCCGGGACAGGGGGCCTCAGCAATCAGCCCCAGCATTTT
TRBV19	TRBJ1-5	TRBD1	once	CASDQGALNQPQHF	TGTGCCAGTGACCAGGGGGCCCTCAATCAGCCCCAGCATTTT
TRBV11-3	TRBJ2-1	NA	NA	CASSYTGLNEQFF	TGTGCCAGCAGCTACACAGGGCTGAATGAGCAGTTCTTC
TRBV7-9	TRBJ2-3	TRBD2	NA	CASSSWTSGVGDTQYF	TGTGCCAGCAGCTCTTGGACTAGCGGGGTGGGAGATACGCAGTATTTT
TRBV5-6	TRBJ2-5	TRBD2	NA	CASGSPRLAGAGETQYF	TGTGCCAGCGGCTCCCCCCGACTAGCGGGGGCGGGGGAGACCCAGTACTTC
TRBV27	TRBJ1-1	NA	NA	CASRPTVNTEAFF	TGTGCCAGCAGACCTACAGTTAACACTGAAGCTTTCTTT
TRBV27	TRBJ2-5	NA	NA	CASSRGFEETQYF	TGTGCCAGCAGTCGGGGTTTTGAAGAGACCCAGTACTTC
TRBV9	TRBJ1-2	TRBD1	once	CASSVGRDSTNYGYTF	TGTGCCAGCAGCGTTGGCCGGGACAGCACAAACTATGGCTACACCTTC
TRBV7-3	TRBJ2-1	TRBD1	NA	CASSPGQGNYNEQFF	TGTGCCAGCAGCCCCGGACAGGGAAACTACAATGAGCAGTTCTTC
TRBV7-7	TRBJ2-5	TRBD2	NA	CASSLGLAGSRETQYF	TGTGCTAGCAGCTTAGGCCTAGCGGGGAGCCGGGAGACCCAGTACTTC